This T cell receptor delta chain was documented in a study of Vδ1+ human thymocytes. Findings and caveats of the study: Unlike peripheral blood Vdelta1+ controls, thymic delta-chain sequences included 20% to 25% Vdelta2 and few Vdelta3. Thymic TRG and TRD repertoires appeared highly polyclonal.

There are a few counts of this clone. Its antigen is unidentified. J was trimmed by 1 base and V by 4 bases; bases with no gene match: 15. This CDR3 region has 19 residues. The germline gives CDR1 GEAIGNYY, CDR2 EKD. The template was reverse-transcribed extracted RNA. The CDR3 regions were amplified by multiplex PCR from V-gene primers to a constant-region primer. TCRdb made new clone calls on the multiplex PCR reads using CATT. The table lists 45,000 to 75,000 delta-chain clones, more than 13% of them singletons, with approximately 0.4% in the top ten. The sample consisted of Vdelta1+ gamma-delta thymocytes from the thymus. Subset denoted: FACS-sorted CD3+ TCRalphabeta- TCRVdelta1+ TCRVdelta2- thymocytes. V and J are TRDV2 and TRDJ1, with 12 bases that match TRDD3. This sequence was found in a girl under three years old who had congenital heart surgery. In DNA, the CDR3 is TGTGCCTGTGAGTACTGGGGGATACTAGGGGTGCGTCCCACCGATAAACTCATCTTT. Translation: CACEYWGILGVRPTDKLIF.